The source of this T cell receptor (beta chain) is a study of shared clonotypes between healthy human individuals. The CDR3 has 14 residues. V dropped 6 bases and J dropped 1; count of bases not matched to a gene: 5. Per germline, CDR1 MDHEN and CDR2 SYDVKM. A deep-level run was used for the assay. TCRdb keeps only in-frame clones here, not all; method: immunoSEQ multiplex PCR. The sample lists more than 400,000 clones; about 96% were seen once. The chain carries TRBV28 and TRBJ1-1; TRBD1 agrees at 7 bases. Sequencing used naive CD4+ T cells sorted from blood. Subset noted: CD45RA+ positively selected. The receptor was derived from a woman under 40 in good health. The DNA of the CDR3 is TGTGCCAGCAGAATGGGACAGCAGAACACTGAAGCTTTCTTT. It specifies CASRMGQQNTEAFF.